This T cell receptor beta chain emerged from a study of blood T cell repertoires in COVID-19. In the authors' methods: Amplifying reference gene primers gave estimates of nucleated cell counts. Using immunoSEQ multiplex PCR, the repertoire was profiled, and TCRdb retains in-frame clones only, with some absent. The V and J calls and the clone size are those of that table, but D and trimming were determined from the DNA. The sample carries 250,000 or so clones, about 90% recorded once. Germline CDR1 reads SNHLY; CDR2 reads FYNNEI. This CDR3 has 13 residues. V shed 7 bases and J shed 8 bases, with 14 bases lying between them.

This clonotype was sampled from a woman in her thirties with acute COVID-19. Sequenced input: PBMCs or T cells enriched from blood (not recorded which). The chain combines TRBV2 with TRBJ2-2; maybe TRBD2 (5 bases). CDR3 residues: CASITGGWGELFF. In DNA, the CDR3 is TGTGCCAGCATTACTGGAGGATGGGGGGAGCTGTTTTTT. Drawing the rest from reference TRBV2 and TRBJ2-2, the complete variable domain is EPEVTQTPSHQVTQMGQEVILRCVPISNHLYFYWYRQILGQKVEFLVSFYNNEISEKSEIFDDQFSVERPDGSNFTLKIRSTKLEDSAMYFCASITGGWGELFFGEGSRLTVL.